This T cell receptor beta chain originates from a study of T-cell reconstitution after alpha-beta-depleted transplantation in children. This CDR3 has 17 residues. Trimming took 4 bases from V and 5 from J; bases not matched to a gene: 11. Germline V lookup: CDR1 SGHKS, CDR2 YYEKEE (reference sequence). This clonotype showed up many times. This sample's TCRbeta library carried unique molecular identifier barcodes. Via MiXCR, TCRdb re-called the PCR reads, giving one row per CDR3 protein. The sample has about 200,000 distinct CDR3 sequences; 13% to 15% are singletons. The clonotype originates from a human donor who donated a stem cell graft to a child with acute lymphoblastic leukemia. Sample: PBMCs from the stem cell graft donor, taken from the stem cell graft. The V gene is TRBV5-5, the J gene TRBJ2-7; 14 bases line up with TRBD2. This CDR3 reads CASSRPGTSGSRNEQYF. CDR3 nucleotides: TGTGCCAGCAGCCGCCCCGGGACTAGCGGGAGTAGGAACGAGCAGTACTTC. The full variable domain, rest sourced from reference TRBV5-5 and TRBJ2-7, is DAGVTQSPTHLIKTRGQQVTLRCSPISGHKSVSWYQQVLGQGPQFIFQYYEKEERGRGNFPDRFSARQFPNYSSELNVNALLLGDSALYLCASSRPGTSGSRNEQYFGPGTRLTVT.